The 11 T cell receptor beta chains below all came from one sample that was sequenced in a study of persistence of HIV-infected CD4 T cells. The stimulus was an HIV-1 Gag 15-mer peptide pool, 1 ug/peptide/mL. CD4+ T cells upregulating both CD40 ligand and CD69 were sorted as responding cells. The immunoSEQ assay was version 4, run in survey mode. Here immunoSEQ multiplex PCR was the method, and the copy in TCRdb shows in-frame clones only, minus some. This table holds under 35,000 clones, 65% to 75% found once. Their antigen targets remain unknown. This specimen was CD4+ T cells sorted from PBMCs after 18-hour stimulation, taken from a patient who received antiretroviral therapy. The receptors here all came from an adult man with HIV who was CMV-seropositive.

This clone was picked up one time. The V call is TRBV11-3, the J call TRBJ2-1, with D tentatively TRBD1 (5 bases). The CDR3 is 13 amino acids. Germline values: CDR1 SGHNT, CDR2 YENEEA. V was shortened by 5 bases and J by 6 bases, with 11 bases between the two germline ends. This CDR3 is CASSPPDSNEQFF. The CDR3 coding sequence is TGTGCCAGCAGCCCACCCGACAGCAATGAGCAGTTCTTC.

This clone was counted a single time. The rearrangement uses TRBV3-1 (or the pseudogene TRBV3-2) and TRBJ1-1, with D uncertain. The CDR3 has 14 amino acids. CDR1 and CDR2 from the germline V gene are LGHDT and YNNKEL (reference sequence). Trimming stripped 0 bases from V and 1 base from J, with 6 bases between. The CDR3 here is CASSQDSANTEAFF. The DNA for the CDR3 is TGTGCCAGCAGCCAAGATTCAGCGAACACTGAAGCTTTCTTT.

The chain employs TRBV6-6 and TRBJ1-1; TRBD1 is a possible D gene (5 bases). Between the trimmed V and J ends, which lost 0 bases and 5 bases, there was a span of 10 bases. The CDR3 sequence is 14 residues long. CDR1 and CDR2 (germline): MNHNY, SVGAGI (reference sequence). In DNA, the CDR3 is TGTGCCAGCAGTTACTCGACGGGGCGTACTGAAGCTTTCTTT. This encodes CASSYSTGRTEAFF.

V usage is TRBV4-1 and J usage is TRBJ2-2; 11 positions agree with TRBD2. V lost 5 bases, J lost 4 bases, and 6 bases stayed unmatched. The CDR3 contains 16 residues. CDR1 is MGHRA, CDR2 YSYEKL, per germline. The CDR3, as DNA: TGCGCCAGCAGCTGGTATAGCGGGGGGGGCACCGGGGAGCTGTTTTTT. It yields the protein CASSWYSGGGTGELFF.

This rearrangement joins TRBV7-3 to TRBJ1-6, with 8 bases lining up with TRBD1. This CDR3 is 14 amino acids long. Trimming took 5 bases from V and 10 from J; bases not matched to a gene: 7. Germline CDR1 and CDR2: SGHTA and FQGTGA. In DNA form, the CDR3 reads TGTGCCAGCAGCCTCAGGGGGCCGGACTCACCCCTCCACTTT. As protein: CASSLRGPDSPLHF. Full variable domain (missing parts from reference TRBV7-3 and TRBJ1-6): GAGVSQTPSNKVTEKGKYVELRCDPISGHTALYWYRQSLGQGPEFLIYFQGTGAADDSGLPNDRFFAVRPEGSVSTLKIQRTERGDSAVYLCASSLRGPDSPLHFGNGTRLTVT.

This chain links TRBV7-2 with TRBJ2-1; the D call may be TRBD1 or TRBD2 (5 bases each). This CDR3 is 16 amino acids long. The germline V and J ends were trimmed by 6 bases and 0 bases, with 15 bases remaining between them. Germline values: CDR1 SGHTA, CDR2 FQGNSA. Written as DNA, the CDR3 is TGTGCCAGCAGTCGCGAGGGGCATATCTCCTACAATGAGCAGTTCTTC. Amino acid sequence: CASSREGHISYNEQFF.

This sequence joins TRBV6-5 and TRBJ2-2, with D possibly matching TRBD1 (5 bases). Germline V gene lookup returns CDR1 MNHEY and CDR2 SVGAGI. This CDR3 is built from 13 residues. The V end lost 11 bases, the J end lost 8 bases, and 18 bases lay between the germline ends. CDR3 in amino acids: CAGGAGIKGELFF. CDR3 DNA sequence: TGTGCCGGTGGGGCAGGGATTAAAGGGGAGCTGTTTTTT.

The chain uses TRBV10-3 and TRBJ2-3; 7 bases map to TRBD2. Trimming removed 7 bases from V and 2 bases from J; junction bases left unmatched: 6. CDR1 is ENHRY, CDR2 SYGVKD, per germline. The CDR3 loop spans 14 amino acids. The CDR3 coding sequence is TGTGCCATCAAATTGGGGGGGACCACAGATACGCAGTATTTT. Its translation: CAIKLGGTTDTQYF.

Here the CDR3 DNA reads TGTGCCAGTAACCACCGGGACTCAAAAGGGAGCAATCAGCCCCAGCATTTT. Its translation is CASNHRDSKGSNQPQHF. The chain couples TRBV19 to TRBJ1-5, with D maybe TRBD1 (5 bases). Germline CDR1 reads LNHDA; CDR2 reads SQIVND (reference sequence). Trimming removed 7 bases at V and 1 base at J, with 20 bases between. The CDR3 consists of 17 residues.

This clone appeared a few times. Here the CDR3 reads CASSLSRTGALQGNTIYF. CDR3 nucleotides: TGTGCCAGCAGTCTCTCCCGGACAGGGGCTCTGCAAGGAAACACCATATATTTT. J is TRBJ1-3 and V is TRBV27; 9 positions match TRBD1. There are 18 residues in the CDR3. Per the germline V gene, CDR1 is MNHEY and CDR2 is SMNVEV (reference sequence). V shed 5 bases and J 4 bases; nucleotides not matched to a gene: 15.

This rearrangement joins TRBV15 to TRBJ2-3; D remains unclear. The CDR3 has 16 amino acids. Between the trimmed V and J ends, which lost 0 bases and 0 bases, there was a span of 10 bases. CDR1 LNHNV and CDR2 YYDKDF come from the germline V gene (reference sequence). Written as DNA, the CDR3 is TGTGCCACCAGCAGAGATATAGGGTCTAGCACAGATACGCAGTATTTT. Protein product: CATSRDIGSSTDTQYF.